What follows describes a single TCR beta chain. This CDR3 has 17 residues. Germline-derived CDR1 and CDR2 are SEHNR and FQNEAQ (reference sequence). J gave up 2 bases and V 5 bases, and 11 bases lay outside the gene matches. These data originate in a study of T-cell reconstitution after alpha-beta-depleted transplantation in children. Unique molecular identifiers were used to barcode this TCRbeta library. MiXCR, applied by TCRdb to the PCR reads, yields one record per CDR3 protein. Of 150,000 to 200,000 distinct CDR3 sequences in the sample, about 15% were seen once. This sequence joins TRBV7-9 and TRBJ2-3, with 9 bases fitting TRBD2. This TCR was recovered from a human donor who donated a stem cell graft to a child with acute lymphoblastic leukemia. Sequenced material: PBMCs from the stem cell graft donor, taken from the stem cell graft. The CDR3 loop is CASSKGGTSLFTDTQYF. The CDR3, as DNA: TGTGCCAGCAGCAAGGGGGGGACTAGCTTATTCACAGATACGCAGTATTTT.